Sequencing of this T cell receptor beta chain was carried out in a study of cytomegalovirus exposure and HLA in healthy donors. Across the study: Earlier work reported 100 million or so unique TCR beta sequences from about 180 million T cells. When 398 donors were genotyped, about 81% of them were found to fall in the Caucasian-associated ancestry cluster.

The PCR made use of 60 Vbeta and 13 Jbeta primers. Only in-frame clones appear in the TCRdb table, and some are missing; sequencing was by immunoSEQ multiplex PCR. Counted here are about 210,000 clones, roughly 80% occurring once; the ten biggest clones make up 2.5% to 3.5%. V gave up 4 bases and J gave up 7 bases; unmatched junction bases: 17. CDR1 MDHEN and CDR2 SYDVKM come from the germline V gene. The CDR3 has 17 amino acids. General study results and limits: Further analysis, carried out later, found HLA-associated TCR beta chains more clonally expanded than equally common other chains. The authors considered a cluster of highly shared sequence variants likely to be a sequencing artifact.

Turning to this clone: Antigen unknown.

Material: PBMCs. The chain joins TRBV28 to TRBJ2-7, with TRBD1 identical over 9 bases. The receptor's source is a man younger than 45 in good health and CMV-seronegative. The CDR3: CASSSLRAKQGAGEQYF. The CDR3 DNA follows: TGTGCCAGCAGTTCATTGCGAGCAAAACAGGGGGCGGGAGAGCAGTACTTC.